Following are 16 T cell receptor beta chains from one sample sequenced in a study of cytomegalovirus exposure and HLA in healthy donors. 13 Jbeta primers and 60 Vbeta primers were used for the PCR. The repertoire was sequenced with immunoSEQ multiplex PCR; TCRdb's copy has only in-frame clones and lacks some. The profile shows 50,000 to 70,000 clones, approximately 71% of them singletons. The sequenced sample consisted of PBMCs. Source of these receptors: a man aged 35 to 55 in good health and CMV-seropositive.

This clone was counted only a few times. The chain recombines TRBV9 with TRBJ2-5, with D possibly TRBD2 on 5 matching bases. Germline lookup yields CDR1 SGDLS and CDR2 YYNGEE. The CDR3 is made up of 13 amino acids. Trimming shortened V by 0 bases and J by 5 bases, and 8 bases separated the two germline ends. DNA for the CDR3: TGTGCCAGCAGCGTAGCAGGCGGGGAGACCCAGTACTTC. This encodes CASSVAGGETQYF. Full variable domain (missing parts from reference TRBV9 and TRBJ2-5): DSGVTQTPKHLITATGQRVTLRCSPRSGDLSVYWYQQSLDQGLQFLIQYYNGEERAKGNILERFSAQQFPDLHSELNLSSLELGDSALYFCASSVAGGETQYFGPGTRLLVL.

The genes are TRBV5-1 and TRBJ2-1; D perhaps matches TRBD1 (6 bases). CDR1 and CDR2 (germline): SGHRS, YFSETQ. V was pared by 3 bases and J by 0 bases, with 16 bases between. This CDR3 contains 17 residues. For the CDR3, the DNA is TGCGCCAGCAGCTCGCGTACCGGGACATTCTCCTACAATGAGCAGTTCTTC. As protein: CASSSRTGTFSYNEQFF.

Comments on this clone: The missing conserved phenylalanine or tryptophan at the end of this CDR3 makes a read error likely. The chain carries TRBV7-2 and TRBJ2-3, with 9 positions matching TRBD1. CDR1 and CDR2 (germline): SGHTA, FQGNSA. The junction had 7 bases not matched to a gene; V was cut back by 4 bases and J by 2 bases. The CDR3 is 16 amino acids. The CDR3 loop is CASSSLDRGFTDTQYV. In DNA, the CDR3 is TGTGCCAGCAGCTCCTTGGACAGGGGTTTCACAGATACGCAGTATGTT.

This clone appeared once. The V call is TRBV4-2, the J call TRBJ1-1, with 8 positions matching TRBD1. CDR3 length: 16 amino acids. Per germline, CDR1 LGHNA and CDR2 YNFKEQ. The junction had 4 bases not matched to a gene; V was cut back by 0 bases and J by 1 base. CDR3 sequence (DNA): TGTGCCAGCAGCCAAGATCGAGACAGGGGGAACACTGAAGCTTTCTTT. Its translation is CASSQDRDRGNTEAFF.

This clone was detected only once. The chain links TRBV7-9 to TRBJ2-5; TRBD1 aligns across 8 bases. J was trimmed by 1 base and V by 6 bases; bases with no gene match: 4. The CDR3 is made up of 14 amino acids. Germline CDR1 is SEHNR and CDR2 is FQNEAQ (reference sequence). In nucleotides, the CDR3 is TGTGCCAGCAGACCCCAGGGGGCCCAAGAGACCCAGTACTTC. Translation: CASRPQGAQETQYF.

This clone was counted a few times. The rearrangement links TRBV6-1 to TRBJ1-4; the D gene is possibly TRBD1 (5 bases). The CDR3 extends over 15 amino acids. CDR1 and CDR2 from the germline V gene are MNHNS and SASEGT. With 0 bases removed from V and 7 bases from J, the gap between germline ends came to 12 bases. In DNA, the CDR3 is TGTGCCAGCAGTGAAGCGGAAGGGGTGGGTGAAAAACTGTTTTTT. Translation: CASSEAEGVGEKLFF.

This clone showed up just a few times. The CDR3 nucleotides are TGTGCCTGGAGTCTCTCTGGAAACACCATATATTTT. This gives the protein CAWSLSGNTIYF. The rearrangement links TRBV30 to TRBJ1-3; D ambiguous. V was clipped by 2 bases and J by 0 bases, with 2 bases between them. The V gene's germline CDR1 is GTSNPN and CDR2 SVGIG (reference sequence). This CDR3 region has 12 residues.

This chain uses TRBV5-4 with TRBJ1-1; D is unresolved. V lost 2 bases and J lost 4, with 12 bases in between. Germline values: CDR1 SGHNT, CDR2 YYREEE (reference sequence). The CDR3 spans 14 residues. Here the CDR3 reads CASSFRLSGTEAFF. Written as DNA, the CDR3 is TGTGCCAGCAGCTTTCGTCTCTCCGGCACTGAAGCTTTCTTT.

The chain links TRBV5-4 to TRBJ1-2, with unresolved D. Germline loops: CDR1 SGHNT, CDR2 YYREEE (reference sequence). The CDR3 has 14 residues. V lost 5 bases to trimming and J lost 4 bases, with 15 bases between them. The CDR3 is CASRPGEYSYGYTF. The CDR3 coding sequence is TGTGCCAGCAGGCCCGGGGAGTATTCCTATGGCTACACCTTC.

The table lists this clone with a count of one. Its ends do not fully match the called genes, so a read error is possible. The chain couples TRBV7-9 to TRBJ1-4, with D possibly being TRBD1 (6 bases). The CDR3 is 14 residues long. The germline V gene has CDR1 SEHNR and CDR2 FQNEAQ (reference sequence). The CDR3 sequence is CASSVAGVNEKLFF. CDR3 DNA: TGTGCCAGCAGCGTAGCAGGGGTAAATGAAAAACTGTTTTTT.

V gene TRBV5-6 combines with J gene TRBJ1-5; D remains unclear. The CDR3 runs to 13 residues. Germline V gene sequence: CDR1 SGHDT, CDR2 YYEEEE. V gave up 3 bases and J gave up 0 bases, with 4 bases separating them. The CDR3 DNA reads TGTGCCAGCAGCTCTTATAGCAATCAGCCCCAGCATTTT. Translating it yields CASSSYSNQPQHF.

V and J are TRBV5-6 and TRBJ1-5; D might be TRBD1 (5 bases). Germline CDR1 reads SGHDT; CDR2 reads YYEEEE. The CDR3 is made up of 16 amino acids. V lost 3 bases and J lost 0, with 13 bases in between. The CDR3 region has the DNA TGTGCCAGCAGCTCAGGGTCAATAAATAGCAATCAGCCCCAGCATTTT. It translates to CASSSGSINSNQPQHF.

This rearrangement joins TRBV28 to TRBJ1-1; 8 nucleotides match TRBD1. Trimming cost V 10 bases and J 6 bases; bases outside gene matches: 4. The CDR3 loop spans 11 amino acids. From germline, CDR1 is MDHEN and CDR2 SYDVKM. The CDR3: CATGQGAEAFF. The CDR3 bases are TGTGCCACCGGACAGGGAGCTGAAGCTTTCTTT. The entire variable domain, with the rest obtained from reference TRBV28 and TRBJ1-1, is as follows: DVKVTQSSRYLVKRTGEKVFLECVQDMDHENMFWYRQDPGLGLRLIYFSYDVKMKEKGDIPEGYSVSREKKERFSLILESASTNQTSMYLCATGQGAEAFFGQGTRLTVV.

CDR3 region: CAWEAAKETQYF. CDR3 DNA sequence: TGTGCCTGGGAGGCGGCTAAAGAGACCCAGTACTTC. The V gene is TRBV30, the J gene TRBJ2-5; D is uncertain. CDR1 is GTSNPN and CDR2 is SVGIG in the germline V gene (reference sequence). V gave up 5 bases and J gave up 3 bases, with 10 bases separating them. This CDR3 comprises 12 residues.

The V call is TRBV19, the J call TRBJ2-5; D not certain. The CDR3 length is 13 residues. V was clipped by 4 bases and J by 3 bases, with 9 bases between them. The germline CDR1 and CDR2 sequences are LNHDA and SQIVND (reference sequence). CDR3 DNA sequence: TGTGCCAGTAGTACCCCTGACAAAGAGACCCAGTACTTC. Its translation: CASSTPDKETQYF.

The V call is TRBV7-9, the J call TRBJ2-3, with D uncertain. The germline V and J ends were trimmed by 2 bases and 0 bases, with 15 bases remaining between them. The CDR3 totals 17 residues. Germline assignment: CDR1 SEHNR and CDR2 FQNEAQ (reference sequence). The CDR3 here is CASSLNVRQASTDTQYF. The CDR3 nucleotides read TGTGCCAGCAGCTTAAACGTCCGCCAGGCGAGCACAGATACGCAGTATTTT.